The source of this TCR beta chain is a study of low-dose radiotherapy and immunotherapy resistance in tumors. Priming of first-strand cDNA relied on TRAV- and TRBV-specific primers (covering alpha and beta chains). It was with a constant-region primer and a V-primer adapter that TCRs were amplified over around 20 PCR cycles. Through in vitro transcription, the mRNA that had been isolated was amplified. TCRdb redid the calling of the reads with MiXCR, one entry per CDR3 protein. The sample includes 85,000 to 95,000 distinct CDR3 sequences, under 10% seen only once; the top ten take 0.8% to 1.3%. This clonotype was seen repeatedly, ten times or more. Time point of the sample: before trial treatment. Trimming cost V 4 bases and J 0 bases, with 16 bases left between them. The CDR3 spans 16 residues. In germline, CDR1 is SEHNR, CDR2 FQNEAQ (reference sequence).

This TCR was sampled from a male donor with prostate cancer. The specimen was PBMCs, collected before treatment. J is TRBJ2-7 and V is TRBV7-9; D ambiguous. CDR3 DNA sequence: TGTGCCAGCAGCTCCCTTTGGCTGGGTAGCTCCTACGAGCAGTACTTC. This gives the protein CASSSLWLGSSYEQYF.